This T cell receptor beta chain stems from a study of blood T cell repertoires in COVID-19. Across the whole study: Donors in the United States, Italy and Spain gave samples during acute or convalescent COVID-19. Nucleic acid was either cDNA or gDNA, and it came from T cells, B-cell-depleted T cells, or PBMCs.

Source study methods: By means of reference gene primer amplification, nucleated cell counts were estimated. The assay was immunoSEQ multiplex PCR, and TCRdb's table has in-frame clones only and misses some. V and J calls and clone size are those listed in that table; D and trimming were worked out from the DNA. The sample has some 99,000 clones, approximately 84% seen once; the top ten hold 6% to 7%. Source material: peripheral blood. This TCR was sampled from a woman in her forties or fifties with acute or convalescent COVID-19.

CDR3 nucleotide sequence: TGTGCCAGCAGCTTTGAGAGGGGAGGCGCTTTCTTT. This sequence encodes CASSFERGGAFF. The chain links TRBV7-8 to TRBJ1-1; a weak D match, TRBD1 (5 bases). Germline CDR1 SGHVS, CDR2 FQNEAQ. V shed 3 bases and J shed 11 bases, with 13 bases lying between them. This CDR3 is built from 12 residues. Full variable domain (missing parts from reference TRBV7-8 and TRBJ1-1): GAGVSQSPRYKVAKRGQDVALRCDPISGHVSLFWYQQALGQGPEFLTYFQNEAQLDKSGLPSDRFFAERPEGSVSTLKIQRTQQEDSAVYLCASSFERGGAFFGQGTRLTVV.